These T cell receptor beta chains were read from a single sample in a study of CXCR3-negative and CXCR3-positive naive CD8 T cells. Following a re-call of the 5' RACE reads, TCRdb has one entry per CDR3 protein and lacks DNA. The sample spans about 130,000 distinct CDR3 sequences; the ten largest clones claim under 0.5%. The sequencing input was naive CXCR3- CD8+ T cells from blood. All receptors come from a human donor in good health. Some clones in this sample may be carry-over from other donors' samples. The CDR3 runs from the conserved cysteine through the conserved F or W. The order of the fields is V gene, J gene, CDR3 protein.

>TRBV13|TRBJ2-1
CASSPLEHQGNEQFF
>TRBV28|TRBJ2-7
CASNKLPPSAEIYEQYF
>TRBV19|TRBJ2-4
CATTGDWAKNIQYF
>TRBV20-1|TRBJ2-7
CSAQEGGEQYF
>TRBV28|TRBJ2-1
CASRLLRQGANEQFF
>TRBV5-1|TRBJ2-7
CASRQDYEQYF
>TRBV25-1|TRBJ2-7
CAIKTGDEQYF
>TRBV20-1|TRBJ2-7
CSAYNSGGTSYEQYF
>TRBV28|TRBJ2-3
CASSLRPGTDTQYF
>TRBV28|TRBJ2-7
CASSFQIGSEQYF
>TRBV5-1|TRBJ2-7
CASSLTATSSYEQYF
>TRBV5-1|TRBJ2-5
CASSSGTEETQYF
>TRBV4-1|TRBJ1-6
CASSHFGVSYNSPLHF
>TRBV28|TRBJ2-2
CASSFQSTGELFF
>TRBV9|TRBJ2-5
CASSVAANSQETQYF
>TRBV12-3/TRBV12-4|TRBJ2-3
CASSLSGGLSTDTQYF
>TRBV6-6|TRBJ1-1
CASSYYPENTEAFF
>TRBV29-1|TRBJ2-2
CSVEDPGQGRTGELFF
>TRBV27|TRBJ1-1
CASRETGVTEAFF
>TRBV11-2|TRBJ2-1
CASSLGPLAGLEFF
>TRBV19|TRBJ2-1
CATSGRAVLFF
>TRBV6-2/TRBV6-3|TRBJ2-7
CASSYNGLDEQYF
>TRBV12-3/TRBV12-4|TRBJ2-2
CASRQENTGELFF
>TRBV27|TRBJ1-6
CASSLYRGNSPLHF
>TRBV29-1|TRBJ2-7
CSVDYRYEQYF
>TRBV5-1|TRBJ2-7
CASRVPGQTKEYF
>TRBV28|TRBJ2-7
CASSLIPTGLTYEQYF
>TRBV7-9|TRBJ2-3
CASSSLWDREVTGVTDTQYF
>TRBV7-2|TRBJ2-7
CASSPRGSGYEQYF
>TRBV29-1|TRBJ2-1
CSVEGGPETSRHEQFF
>TRBV19|TRBJ2-7
CASSPGTSGRLEQYF
>TRBV15|TRBJ2-3
CATSRATTDTQYF
>TRBV4-1|TRBJ2-1
CASSQGGGAGGTFNNEQFF
>TRBV7-3|TRBJ2-7
CASSLRADYEQYF
>TRBV5-1|TRBJ2-1
CASSFRADEQFF
>TRBV11-1|TRBJ2-7
CASSGEGLDEQYF
>TRBV7-9|TRBJ2-7
CASSPPLGYERDEQYF
>TRBV7-9|TRBJ1-2
CASRGLGRGYTF
>TRBV20-1|TRBJ1-5
CSARATGVSQPQHF
>TRBV3-1|TRBJ2-5
CASSQDRLAGGRETQYF
>TRBV7-9|TRBJ1-2
CASTWDRSNYGYTF
>TRBV5-6|TRBJ2-5
CASSLDAGPETQYF
>TRBV28|TRBJ2-1
CASSLVREGYNEQFF
>TRBV6-1|TRBJ2-7
CASSEAGAGYEQYF
>TRBV7-9|TRBJ2-7
CASSPRKGAYEQYF
>TRBV13|TRBJ2-6
CASSFGDMTVSGANVLTF
>TRBV5-1|TRBJ2-1
CASSMGQGSSHEQFF
>TRBV29-1|TRBJ2-6
CSVEGGSYLSGANVLTF
>TRBV28|TRBJ2-2
CASSLLEGPNTGELFF
>TRBV7-6|TRBJ2-7
CASSSTDSADYEQYF
>TRBV5-6|TRBJ2-3
CASSLVASGRARTDTQYF
>TRBV28|TRBJ2-7
CASSFYGGGAYYEQYF
>TRBV10-3|TRBJ1-1
CAIGDSVMNTEAFF